This TCR beta chain was observed in a study of T-cell memory formation after mild COVID-19. Trimming took off 5 bases at V and 4 bases at J, with 9 bases between the two ends. The CDR3 sequence is 13 residues long. Looked up from germline, CDR1 is SNHLY and CDR2 is FYNNEI. TCRdb fed the 5' RACE reads into MiXCR, producing one record per CDR3 protein. The profile shows about 100,000 distinct CDR3 sequences, roughly 11% of them singletons. The chain recombines TRBV2 with TRBJ1-5; D not resolved. The source of this sequence is a man in his late teens or twenties who had mild COVID-19 (a few samples of this study predate the infection). Cell type and time point are not known. Material for sequencing was PBMCs or a T cell subset sorted from them (not recorded which). CDR3 DNA sequence: TGTGCCAGCAGTCAATCGGGGAATCAGCCCCAGCATTTT. Protein product: CASSQSGNQPQHF.